Below, 2 T cell receptor beta chains from the same sample are listed, as sequenced in a study of T cell responses to AZD1222 COVID-19 vaccine. Here immunoSEQ multiplex PCR was the method, and the copy in TCRdb shows in-frame clones only, minus some. The sample consists of about 110,000 clones, around 85% of them appearing once. The sequencing used peripheral blood, collected on day 0 of AZD1222 vaccination. All receptors derive from an adult in good health.

This chain links TRBV3-1 (or the pseudogene TRBV3-2) with TRBJ1-6; maybe TRBD1 (5 bases). The CDR3 length is 15 residues. CDR1 is LGHDT, CDR2 YNNKEL, per germline (reference sequence). V was cut by 4 bases and J by 7 bases, with 14 bases left in between. CDR3 sequence: CASSPSGPINSPLHF. CDR3 DNA sequence: TGTGCCAGCAGCCCGTCGGGACCGATCAATTCACCCCTCCACTTT.

As concerns this clone: Distinct nucleotide sequences in the sample also encode this CDR3. V is TRBV19 and J is TRBJ2-1, with TRBD1 as a possible D gene (5 bases). The CDR3 consists of 13 residues. V gave up 3 bases and J gave up 4 bases, with 7 bases separating them. The germline gives CDR1 LNHDA, CDR2 SQIVND (reference sequence). CDR3 region: CASSIDSYNEQFF. The DNA for the CDR3 is TGTGCCAGTAGTATCGACAGTTACAATGAGCAGTTCTTC.